Listed below are T cell receptor beta chains from one sample, sequenced in a study of T cells in Graves' hyperthyroidism and ophthalmopathy. TCRdb re-derived calls from the multiplex PCR reads in MiXCR, one entry per CDR3 protein. The profile shows approximately 430,000 distinct CDR3 sequences, over 12% of them singletons. Sequencing was carried out using blood. The receptors shown here come from a man between 18 and 29 years old with Graves' ophthalmopathy. CDR3s include the opening cysteine and the closing phenylalanine or tryptophan. Fields, in order: J gene, clone size, D gene, V gene, CDR3 DNA, CDR3 protein. The D gene is left open where the match is weak. Some rows mark clone size as missing; the rest say once, few, many or name a class of expanded clone.

>TRBJ1-6|NA|NA|TRBV7-9
TGTGCCAGCAGCTTAGGACAGAATAATTCACCCCTCCACTTT
CASSLGQNNSPLHF
>TRBJ2-1|many|NA|TRBV7-9
TGTGCCAGCAGCCACCCCCTGAGGCGGGGAGTTGATGAGCAGTTCTTC
CASSHPLRRGVDEQFF
>TRBJ2-5|many|TRBD1|TRBV30
TGTGCCTGGAGTGTAATGGGACAGGGAGTAGGAGAGACCCAGTACTTC
CAWSVMGQGVGETQYF
>TRBJ2-5|many|NA|TRBV5-1
TGCGCCAGCCAAACAGGGAGGGAGACCCAGTACTTC
CASQTGRETQYF
>TRBJ2-3|many|NA|TRBV5-1
TGCGCCAGCTTCCGGAGCCCTAGCCCCACAGATACGCAGTATTTT
CASFRSPSPTDTQYF
>TRBJ2-5|NA|NA|TRBV6-5
TGTGCCAGCAGCCGCGCCGGGCCCCCAACGGAGACCCAGTACTTC
CASSRAGPPTETQYF
>TRBJ1-1|many|NA|TRBV3-1
TGTGCCAGCAGCCAAGTCTCTGCTGAAGCTTTCTTT
CASSQVSAEAFF
>TRBJ2-7|many|TRBD1|TRBV5-1
TGCGCCAGCAGCTTAGGACAGGCTGGGTACGAGCAGTACTTC
CASSLGQAGYEQYF
>TRBJ2-7|many|NA|TRBV7-9
TGTGCCAGCAGCTTTATGGACGGAAACTACGAGCAGTACTTC
CASSFMDGNYEQYF
>TRBJ2-5|NA|TRBD2|TRBV5-4
TGTGCCAGCAGCTTTGTCAGCGGGGGGGCAGGGGAGACCCAGTACTTC
CASSFVSGGAGETQYF
>TRBJ2-1|many|NA|TRBV7-9
TGTGCCAGTCAGGGGGGCGATGAGCAGTTCTTC
CASQGGDEQFF
>TRBJ2-1|NA|NA|TRBV20-1
TGCAGTGCAGTGAATCGGGATCGGTTAATGGTCTACAATGAGCAGTTCTTC
CSAVNRDRLMVYNEQFF
>TRBJ2-7|many|NA|TRBV2
TGTGCCAGCCTAGGAGGGGCCGGGCGCTACGAGCAGTACTTC
CASLGGAGRYEQYF
>TRBJ2-7|NA|TRBD1|TRBV5-1
TGCGCCTGCAGCATGGCCGGACAGGGGGCGGGCGAGCAGTACTTC
CACSMAGQGAGEQYF
>TRBJ2-1|many|TRBD2|TRBV3-1
TGTGCCAGCAGCCATCCCGGATTAGCGGGGGGCTCCTACAATGAGCAGTTCTTC
CASSHPGLAGGSYNEQFF
>TRBJ2-7|NA|NA|TRBV12-3/TRBV12-4
TGTGCCAGCGGTGCACTCACAGGGCTTGCCAACGAGCAGTACTTC
CASGALTGLANEQYF
>TRBJ1-4|NA|TRBD1|TRBV10-3
TGTGCCATCAGTGCTTCAGGGGGGTCAGAAAAACTGTTTTTT
CAISASGGSEKLFF
>TRBJ2-6|NA|NA|TRBV30
TGTGCCTGGGACAGGAGCTCTGGGGCCAACGTCCTGACTTTC
CAWDRSSGANVLTF
>TRBJ1-5|many|NA|TRBV13
TGTGCCAGCAGCCAGGGACACCTAGGACAGCCCCAGCATTTT
CASSQGHLGQPQHF
>TRBJ1-1|many|NA|TRBV5-6
TGTGCCAGCAGCTTGAATGGGGGCGGGAACACTGAAGCTTTCTTT
CASSLNGGGNTEAFF
>TRBJ2-5|many|NA|TRBV10-1
TGCGCCAGCAGTGATGTGGGTGGGGGCCAAGAGACCCAGTACTTC
CASSDVGGGQETQYF
>TRBJ2-1|many|NA|TRBV7-3
TGTGCCAGCAGCTCTGCGGGGTACAATGAGCAGTTCTTC
CASSSAGYNEQFF
>TRBJ1-3|NA|TRBD1|TRBV4-2
TGTGCCAGCAGCTCAGGGTCGGGACAGGGGACCTCTGGAAACACCATATATTTT
CASSSGSGQGTSGNTIYF
>TRBJ1-1|NA|NA|TRBV5-5
TGTGCCAGCACCGAGGCGGGATTTTACACTGAAGCTTTCTTT
CASTEAGFYTEAFF
>TRBJ2-1|many|TRBD2|TRBV18
TGTGCCAGCTCACCACTGACTAGCGAGACGTACTACAATGAGCAGTTCTTC
CASSPLTSETYYNEQFF
>TRBJ2-3|once|NA|TRBV11-2
TGTGCCAGCAGCCCCGGTCGTAGGTCAGATACGCAGTATTTT
CASSPGRRSDTQYF
>TRBJ1-2|many|NA|TRBV20-1
TGCAGTGCCGTGCTGGAGGCTTATGGCTACACCTTC
CSAVLEAYGYTF
>TRBJ2-6|NA|TRBD1|TRBV6-1
TGTGCCAGCAGGACGACAGGGGCCGGCTCTGGGGCCAACGTCCTGACTTTC
CASRTTGAGSGANVLTF
>TRBJ2-1|many|TRBD2|TRBV28
TGTGCCAGCACCGGGGGGGGGGGGGACCCTTACAATGAGCAGTTCTTC
CASTGGGGDPYNEQFF
>TRBJ1-6|many|NA|TRBV3-1
TGTGCCAGCAGCCAAGATGAGGAAATCTATAATTCACCCCTCCACTTT
CASSQDEEIYNSPLHF
>TRBJ2-5|NA|NA|TRBV29-1
TGCAGCGTTGAAGAAGGGGGGCTGTTGGTGTACTTC
CSVEEGGLLVYF
>TRBJ2-5|NA|NA|TRBV7-9
TGTGCCAGCAGCTTAGATTGGAGGGGCGAAGAGACCCAGTACTTC
CASSLDWRGEETQYF
>TRBJ1-5|many|NA|TRBV2
TGTGCCAGCAGTGACGATCCCGGGAGCAATCAGCCCCAGCATTTT
CASSDDPGSNQPQHF
>TRBJ2-3|many|TRBD1|TRBV7-2
TGTGCCAGCAGCAACAGGGGTACAGATACGCAGTATTTT
CASSNRGTDTQYF
>TRBJ2-4|NA|NA|TRBV29-1
TGCAGCGTTATCCAACAGCGAACACTAGCCAAAAACATTCAGTACTTC
CSVIQQRTLAKNIQYF
>TRBJ1-1|many|NA|TRBV18
TGTGCCAGCTCACCCGACCTGCAGTCGAACACTGAAGCTTTCTTT
CASSPDLQSNTEAFF
>TRBJ2-7|many|TRBD1|TRBV11-3
TGTGCCAGCAGCTCCGAAGGGACAGTGACCTACGAGCAGTACTTC
CASSSEGTVTYEQYF
>TRBJ2-7|many|NA|TRBV6-1
TGTGCCAGCAGCACAACAGGGTTTGGCTACGAGCAGTACTTC
CASSTTGFGYEQYF
>TRBJ1-1|many|NA|TRBV29-1
TGCAGCGTCCAGGACCCGAACACTGAAGCTTTCTTT
CSVQDPNTEAFF
>TRBJ2-7|many|NA|TRBV20-1
TGCAGTGCTAGACTATACAGAGTGTACGAGCAGTACTTC
CSARLYRVYEQYF
>TRBJ2-5|many|NA|TRBV2
TGTGCCAGCAGTCGAGAGGGCCAAGAGACCCAGTACTTC
CASSREGQETQYF
>TRBJ2-1|NA|TRBD2|TRBV4-1
TGCGCCAGCAGCCCCTGGACTAGCGGGGGATACAATGAGCAGTTCTTC
CASSPWTSGGYNEQFF
>TRBJ1-1|many|NA|TRBV5-4
TGTGCCAGCAGTTCCGGGCTCCGGAACACTGAAGCTTTCTTT
CASSSGLRNTEAFF
>TRBJ2-7|many|NA|TRBV13
TGTGCCAGCAGCTTACGGGGTCGCGAGCAGTACTTC
CASSLRGREQYF
>TRBJ2-3|NA|TRBD1|TRBV10-1
TGCGCCAGCAGAGGGACAGGGGCTAATACAGATACGCAGTATTTT
CASRGTGANTDTQYF
>TRBJ2-5|NA|TRBD1|TRBV12-3/TRBV12-4
TGTGCCAGCAGTCCGGGACAGTTACTACGAGACCAGTACTTC
CASSPGQLLRDQYF
>TRBJ2-3|many|NA|TRBV20-1
TGCAGTGCTCTCTGGGCCGATACGCAGTATTTT
CSALWADTQYF
>TRBJ2-1|NA|NA|TRBV6-6
TGTGCCAGCAGTTACTCGATCCAGAGGTCCTACAATGAGCAGTTCTTC
CASSYSIQRSYNEQFF
>TRBJ2-7|NA|NA|TRBV6-1
TGTGCCAGTATGGACCAAATCGAGCAGTACTTC
CASMDQIEQYF
>TRBJ2-1|many|TRBD1|TRBV7-8
TGTGCCAGCAGCTTAGGGACAGGGGTGACTGAGCAGTTCTTC
CASSLGTGVTEQFF
>TRBJ1-2|many|NA|TRBV11-2
TGTGCCAGCAGCTGGGGGGAGGGGGAGGCGGGGTATGGCTACACCTTC
CASSWGEGEAGYGYTF
>TRBJ2-1|many|TRBD2|TRBV12-3/TRBV12-4
TGTGCCAGCACCCAAGGACTAGCATCCTACAATGAGCAGTTCTTC
CASTQGLASYNEQFF
>TRBJ2-7|many|TRBD2|TRBV20-1
TGCAGTGCTAGAGATTCGTCGCGGGAGGGGAGATACGAGCAGTACTTC
CSARDSSREGRYEQYF
>TRBJ2-5|many|NA|TRBV4-2
TGTGCCAGCAGCCCGCAGGTGGGGCAGGGGCAGACCCAGTACTTC
CASSPQVGQGQTQYF
>TRBJ2-5|many|NA|TRBV15
TGTGCCACCAGCAGAGGAAGGGAAGAGACCCAGTACTTC
CATSRGREETQYF